Below, one TCR beta chain is given with its context. These data belong to a study of blood T cell repertoires in COVID-19. Study details: Nucleic acid was either cDNA or gDNA, and it came from T cells, B-cell-depleted T cells, or PBMCs.

V shed 5 bases and J 4 bases; nucleotides not matched to a gene: 7. The CDR3 is 15 amino acids. Germline values: CDR1 SGHTA, CDR2 FQGNSA. As originally analysed: Cell counts per sample came from amplifying reference gene primers. Assay: immunoSEQ multiplex PCR; the TCRdb copy retains only in-frame clones and omits some. Clonal size and the V and J genes are those of that table, whereas D and trimming came from the DNA. The top ten clones hold around 8% of a sample with a few hundred thousand clones, roughly nine tenths of them seen once. The sample consisted of PBMCs or T cells enriched from blood (not recorded which). This chain uses TRBV7-2 with TRBJ1-4; 7 bases match TRBD1. The sequence derives from a woman in her sixties or seventies who had recovered from COVID-19. The CDR3 region is CASSPRTGYNEKLFF. DNA of the CDR3: TGTGCCAGCAGCCCTAGGACAGGCTATAATGAAAAACTGTTTTTT.